The source of this T cell receptor (beta chain) is a study of blood T cell repertoires in COVID-19. Study overall: Sites in the United States, Italy and Spain provided acute and convalescent COVID-19 samples. From T cells, B-cell-depleted T cells, or PBMCs came the material, which was cDNA or gDNA.

TCRdb keeps only in-frame clones here, not all; method: immunoSEQ multiplex PCR. The sample carries some 52,000 clones, 84% recorded once. Germline assignment: CDR1 SQVTM and CDR2 ANQGSEA. CDR3 length: 12 residues. Trimming took 7 bases from V and 5 from J; bases not matched to a gene: 6. This receptor was obtained from a man in his fifties with acute or convalescent COVID-19. The rearrangement uses TRBV29-1 and TRBJ2-7, with 9 bases matching TRBD1. The sample consisted of peripheral blood. DNA for the CDR3: TGCAGCGCATCCGGGACAGGGAACGAGCAGTACTTC. As protein: CSASGTGNEQYF.